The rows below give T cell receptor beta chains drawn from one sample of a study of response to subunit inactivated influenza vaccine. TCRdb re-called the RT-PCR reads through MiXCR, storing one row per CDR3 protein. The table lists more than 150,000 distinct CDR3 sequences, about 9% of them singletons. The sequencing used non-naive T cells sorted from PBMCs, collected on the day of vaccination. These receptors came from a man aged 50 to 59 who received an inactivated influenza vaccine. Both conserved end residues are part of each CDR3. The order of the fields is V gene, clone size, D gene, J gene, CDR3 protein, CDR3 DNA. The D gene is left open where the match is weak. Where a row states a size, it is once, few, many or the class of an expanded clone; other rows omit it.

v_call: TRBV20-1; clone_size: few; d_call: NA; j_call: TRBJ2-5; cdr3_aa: CSAVDRGRHHSGLWTQYF; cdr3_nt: TGCAGTGCTGTCGACAGGGGCCGGCACCATAGCGGGCTCTGGACCCAGTACTTC
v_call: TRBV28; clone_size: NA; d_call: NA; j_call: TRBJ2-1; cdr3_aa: CASSRALSYNEQFF; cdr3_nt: TGTGCCAGCAGTCGCGCTCTCTCCTACAATGAGCAGTTCTTC
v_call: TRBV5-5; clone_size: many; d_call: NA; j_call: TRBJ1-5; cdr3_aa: CASSLDPAPDQPQHF; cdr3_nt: TGTGCCAGCAGCTTGGACCCGGCGCCTGATCAGCCCCAGCATTTT
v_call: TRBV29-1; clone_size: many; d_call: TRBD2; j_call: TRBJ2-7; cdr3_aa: CSVATGGSSYEQYF; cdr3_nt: TGCAGCGTTGCGACCGGGGGGAGCTCCTACGAGCAGTACTTC
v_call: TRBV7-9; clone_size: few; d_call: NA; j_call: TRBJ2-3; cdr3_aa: CASSLGGERTDTQYF; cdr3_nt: TGTGCCAGCAGCTTAGGGGGGGAGCGAACAGATACGCAGTATTTT
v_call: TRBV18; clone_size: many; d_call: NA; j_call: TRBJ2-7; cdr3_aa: CASSPGSYEQYF; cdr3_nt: TGTGCCAGCTCACCGGGGTCCTACGAGCAGTACTTC
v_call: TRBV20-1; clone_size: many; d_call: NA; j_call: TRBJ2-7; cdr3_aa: CSATPGVGEQYF; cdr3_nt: TGCAGTGCTACCCCCGGGGTGGGGGAGCAGTACTTC
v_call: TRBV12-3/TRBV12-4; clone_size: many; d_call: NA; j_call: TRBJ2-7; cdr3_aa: CASSQGHQSYEQYF; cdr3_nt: TGTGCCAGCAGTCAAGGACATCAATCCTACGAGCAGTACTTC
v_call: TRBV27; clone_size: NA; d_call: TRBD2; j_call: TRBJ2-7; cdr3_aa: CASRRRLAGPYEQYF; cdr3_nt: TGTGCCAGCAGACGAAGACTAGCGGGACCCTACGAGCAGTACTTC
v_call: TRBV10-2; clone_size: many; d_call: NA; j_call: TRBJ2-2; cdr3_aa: CASLGTTNTGELFF; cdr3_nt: TGCGCCAGCCTAGGTACAACGAACACCGGGGAGCTGTTTTTT
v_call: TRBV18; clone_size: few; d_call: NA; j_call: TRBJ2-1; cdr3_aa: CASSPPTQRNEQFF; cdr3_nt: TGTGCCAGCTCACCACCAACACAGAGAAATGAGCAGTTCTTC
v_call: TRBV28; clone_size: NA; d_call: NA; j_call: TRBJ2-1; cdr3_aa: CASSTLSSYNEQFF; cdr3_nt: TGTGCCAGCAGCACTCTGAGCTCCTACAATGAGCAGTTCTTC
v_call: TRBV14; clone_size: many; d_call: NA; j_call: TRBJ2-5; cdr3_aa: CASSQEETQYF; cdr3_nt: TGTGCCAGCAGCCAGGAAGAGACCCAGTACTTC
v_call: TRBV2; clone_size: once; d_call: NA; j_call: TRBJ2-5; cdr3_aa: CASTPLASGKETQYF; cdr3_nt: TGTGCCAGCACCCCTTTGGCCTCCGGTAAAGAGACCCAGTACTTC
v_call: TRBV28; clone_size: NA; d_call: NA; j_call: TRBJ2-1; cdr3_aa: CASSHSPSSLGYNEQFF; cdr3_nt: TGTGCCAGCAGCCATTCCCCCTCCTCCTTGGGTTACAATGAGCAGTTCTTC
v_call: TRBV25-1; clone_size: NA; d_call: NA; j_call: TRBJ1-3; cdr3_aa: CASSESAGLNTIYF; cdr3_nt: TGTGCCAGCAGTGAATCCGCAGGGTTAAACACCATATATTTT
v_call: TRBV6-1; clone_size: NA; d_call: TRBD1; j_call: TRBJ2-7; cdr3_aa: CASTTEQGLRWQYF; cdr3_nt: TGTGCCAGCACCACGGAACAGGGGCTACGATGGCAGTACTTC
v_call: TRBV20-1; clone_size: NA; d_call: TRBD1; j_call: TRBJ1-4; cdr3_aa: CSARTGGLEKLFF; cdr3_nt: TGCAGTGCTAGAACAGGGGGCCTTGAAAAACTGTTTTTT
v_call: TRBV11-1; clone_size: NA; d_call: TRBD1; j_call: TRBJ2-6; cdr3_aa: CASSLYRDRGPGANVLTF; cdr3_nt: TGTGCCAGCAGCTTATACCGGGACAGGGGTCCCGGGGCCAACGTCCTGACTTTC
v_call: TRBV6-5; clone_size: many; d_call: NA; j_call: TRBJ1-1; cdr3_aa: CASSYSYGTEAFF; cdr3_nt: TGTGCCAGCAGTTACTCCTACGGCACTGAAGCTTTCTTT
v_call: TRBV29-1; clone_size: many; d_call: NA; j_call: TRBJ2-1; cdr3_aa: CSVAQTSNEQFF; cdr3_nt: TGCAGCGTTGCACAGACTAGCAATGAGCAGTTCTTC
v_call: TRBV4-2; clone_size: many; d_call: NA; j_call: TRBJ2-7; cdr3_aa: CASSQGQNDPEQYF; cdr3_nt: TGTGCCAGCAGCCAAGGTCAAAACGATCCCGAGCAGTACTTC
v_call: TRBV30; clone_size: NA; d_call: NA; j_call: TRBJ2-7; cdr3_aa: CAWSPRDPYEQYF; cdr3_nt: TGTGCCTGGAGCCCCCGGGATCCCTACGAGCAGTACTTC
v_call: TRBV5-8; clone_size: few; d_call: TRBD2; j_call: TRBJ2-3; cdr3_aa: CASSYPGGASTDTQYF; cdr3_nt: TGTGCCAGCAGCTACCCGGGAGGGGCGAGCACAGATACGCAGTATTTT
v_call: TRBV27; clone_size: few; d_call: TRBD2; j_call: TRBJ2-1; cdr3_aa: CASNVGTSRYNEQFF; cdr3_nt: TGTGCCAGCAACGTAGGGACTAGCAGATACAATGAGCAGTTCTTC
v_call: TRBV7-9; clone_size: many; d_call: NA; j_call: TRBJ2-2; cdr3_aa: CASSRGESTGELFF; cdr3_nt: TGTGCCAGCAGCAGGGGGGAAAGCACCGGGGAGCTGTTTTTT
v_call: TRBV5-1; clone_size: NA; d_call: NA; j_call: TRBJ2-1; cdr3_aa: CASSLTGLTYNEHFF; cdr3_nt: TGCGCCAGCAGCTTAACGGGGCTAACCTACAATGAGCACTTCTTC
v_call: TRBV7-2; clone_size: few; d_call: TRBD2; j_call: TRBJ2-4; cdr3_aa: CASSLADKLAWNIQYF; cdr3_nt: TGTGCCAGCAGCTTAGCGGATAAACTAGCGTGGAACATTCAGTACTTC
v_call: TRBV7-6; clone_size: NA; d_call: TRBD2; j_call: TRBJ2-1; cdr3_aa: CASSSAGTSDNEQFF; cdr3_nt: TGTGCCAGCAGCTCCGCCGGGACTAGCGACAATGAGCAGTTCTTC
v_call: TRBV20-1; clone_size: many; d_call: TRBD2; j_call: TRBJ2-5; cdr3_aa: CSARDSTSGRETQYF; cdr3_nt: TGCAGTGCTAGAGATAGTACTAGCGGGAGGGAGACCCAGTACTTC
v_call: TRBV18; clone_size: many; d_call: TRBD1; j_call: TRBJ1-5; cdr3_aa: CASSATGTGGYQPQHF; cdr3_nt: TGTGCCAGCTCAGCGACCGGGACAGGGGGCTATCAGCCCCAGCATTTT
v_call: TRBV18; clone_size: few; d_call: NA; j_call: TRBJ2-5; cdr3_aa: CASSPPRGYETQYF; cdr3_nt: TGTGCCAGCTCACCGCCGAGGGGGTACGAGACCCAGTACTTC
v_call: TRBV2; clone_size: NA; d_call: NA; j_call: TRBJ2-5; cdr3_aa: CASSWTQETQYF; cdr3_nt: TGTGCCAGCAGTTGGACCCAAGAGACCCAGTACTTC
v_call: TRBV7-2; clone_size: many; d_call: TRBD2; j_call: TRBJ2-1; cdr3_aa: CASRWGLDNEQFF; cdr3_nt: TGTGCCAGCAGGTGGGGACTAGATAATGAGCAGTTCTTC
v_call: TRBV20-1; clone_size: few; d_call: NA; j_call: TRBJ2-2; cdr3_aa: CSARGLVNTGELFF; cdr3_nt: TGCAGTGCTAGAGGACTAGTGAACACCGGGGAGCTGTTTTTT
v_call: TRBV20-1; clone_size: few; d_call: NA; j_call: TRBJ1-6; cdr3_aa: CSARVQSYSPLHF; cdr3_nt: TGCAGTGCTAGAGTTCAGAGCTACTCACCCCTCCACTTT
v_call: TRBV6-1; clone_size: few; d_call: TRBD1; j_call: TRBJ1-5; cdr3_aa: CATRGQSYSNQPQHF; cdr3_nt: TGTGCCACCCGGGGACAGTCCTATAGCAATCAGCCCCAGCATTTT
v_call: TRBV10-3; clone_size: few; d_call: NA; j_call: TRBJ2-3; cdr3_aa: CAISDGRRGGTQYF; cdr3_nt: TGTGCCATCAGTGATGGCCGGCGGGGAGGTACGCAGTATTTT
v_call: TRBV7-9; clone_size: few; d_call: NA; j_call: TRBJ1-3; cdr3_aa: CASSYDRPRDTIYF; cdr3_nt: TGTGCCAGCAGCTACGACAGGCCGCGGGACACCATATATTTT
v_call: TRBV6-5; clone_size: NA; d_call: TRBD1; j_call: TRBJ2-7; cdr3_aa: CASSWGQGSGEQYF; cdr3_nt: TGTGCCAGCAGTTGGGGACAGGGGAGCGGCGAGCAGTACTTC
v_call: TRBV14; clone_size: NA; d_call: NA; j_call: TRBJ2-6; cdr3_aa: CASSQGGGLRAGANVLTF; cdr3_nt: TGTGCCAGCAGCCAAGGAGGGGGGTTAAGGGCTGGGGCCAACGTCCTGACTTTC
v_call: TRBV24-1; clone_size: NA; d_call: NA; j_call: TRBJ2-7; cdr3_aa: CATSDYVGQYF; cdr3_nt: TGTGCCACCAGTGATTACGTTGGGCAGTACTTC
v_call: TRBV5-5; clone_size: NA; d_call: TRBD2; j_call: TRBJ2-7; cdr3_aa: CASSPRWGTTPSEQYF; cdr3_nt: TGTGCCAGCAGCCCCAGGTGGGGGACTACCCCAAGCGAGCAGTACTTC
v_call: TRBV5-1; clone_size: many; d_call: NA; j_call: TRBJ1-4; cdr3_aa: CASSLDRATNEKLFF; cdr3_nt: TGCGCCAGCAGCTTAGACAGAGCAACTAATGAAAAACTGTTTTTT
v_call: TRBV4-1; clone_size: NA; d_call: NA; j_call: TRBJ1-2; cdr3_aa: CASSQQQSYGYTF; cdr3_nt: TGCGCCAGCAGCCAGCAACAAAGCTATGGCTACACCTTC
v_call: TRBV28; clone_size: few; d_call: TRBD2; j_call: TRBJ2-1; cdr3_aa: CASSWVAGANYNEQFF; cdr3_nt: TGTGCCAGCAGTTGGGTAGCGGGAGCGAACTACAATGAGCAGTTCTTC
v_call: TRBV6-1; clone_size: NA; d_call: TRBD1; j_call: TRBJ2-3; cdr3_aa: CASRDRGRSDTQYF; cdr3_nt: TGTGCCAGCCGGGACAGGGGGCGCTCAGATACGCAGTATTTT
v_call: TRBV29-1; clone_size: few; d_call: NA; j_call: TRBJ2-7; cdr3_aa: CSVGAGPYEQYF; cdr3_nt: TGCAGCGTGGGGGCGGGTCCCTACGAGCAGTACTTC